Each of the 9 T cell receptor beta chains below was sequenced from the same sample in a study of T cell responses to AZD1222 COVID-19 vaccine (dated by TCRdb to about 2021). Preparation of the library involved the immunoSEQ multiplex PCR assay. In its TCRdb copy, this immuneACCESS table keeps in-frame sequences only and misses some clones. Where compared with another copy, unresolved V genes explain less than half of these, and the others have no known cause. This sample holds about 180,000 clones; around 88% were observed only once. The top ten constitute 0.45% to 0.55% of the sample. In light of the paper, this sample's time point label describes: baseline before first vaccination. The starting material was peripheral blood, obtained on day 0 of AZD1222 vaccination. Receptors originate from an adult in good health.

The chain joins TRBV28 to TRBJ2-5; D not resolved. This CDR3 contains 11 residues. V was pared by 5 bases and J by 3 bases, with 4 bases between. Germline assignment: CDR1 MDHEN and CDR2 SYDVKM. The CDR3 DNA is TGTGCCAGCAGTACGGAAGAGACCCAGTACTTC. Amino acid sequence: CASSTEETQYF.

This chain joins TRBV28 and TRBJ1-4; D gene uncertain. CDR3 length: 15 amino acids. Trimming took 6 bases from V and 0 from J, leaving 11 bases between them. CDR1 is MDHEN and CDR2 is SYDVKM in the germline V gene. CDR3 sequence (DNA): TGTGCCAGCAGGCCCCGATCTGCAACTAATGAAAAACTGTTTTTT. Its protein product is CASRPRSATNEKLFF.

This sequence joins TRBV7-8 and TRBJ2-2, with D hard to call. From germline, CDR1 is SGHVS and CDR2 FQNEAQ. V was shortened by 2 bases and J by 2 bases, with 0 bases between the two germline ends. This CDR3 comprises 12 residues. The CDR3 nucleotides are TGTGCCAGCAGCTTAAACACCGGGGAGCTGTTTTTT. Amino acid sequence: CASSLNTGELFF. The variable domain in full, with the rest retrieved from reference TRBV7-8 and TRBJ2-2, is GAGVSQSPRYKVAKRGQDVALRCDPISGHVSLFWYQQALGQGPEFLTYFQNEAQLDKSGLPSDRFFAERPEGSVSTLKIQRTQQEDSAVYLCASSLNTGELFFGEGSRLTVL.

The V call is TRBV30, the J call TRBJ1-4, with D possibly being TRBD1 (6 bases). The CDR3 is 13 amino acids. CDR1 is GTSNPN and CDR2 is SVGIG in the germline V gene (reference sequence). V shed 5 bases and J shed 5 bases, with 12 bases lying between them. The CDR3 is CAWAGQLNEKLFF. DNA for the CDR3: TGTGCCTGGGCCGGACAGCTCAATGAAAAACTGTTTTTT.

The chain recombines TRBV7-3 with TRBJ2-7, with no clear D. The CDR3 has 14 residues. Trimming removed 1 base at V and 7 bases at J, with 14 bases between. In germline, CDR1 is SGHTA, CDR2 FQGTGA. DNA for the CDR3: TGTGCCAGCAGCTTAATGCCGGGTACGCAGGAGCAGTACTTC. It translates to CASSLMPGTQEQYF.

CDR3 loop: CASSEAGQGDYYGYTF. For the CDR3, the DNA is TGTGCCAGCAGTGAAGCCGGACAGGGAGACTACTATGGCTACACCTTC. The V call is TRBV6-1, the J call TRBJ1-2, with TRBD1 identical over 8 bases. The CDR3 length is 16 residues. Germline loops: CDR1 MNHNS, CDR2 SASEGT. V gave up 0 bases and J gave up 3 bases; unmatched junction bases: 6.

The V and J genes are TRBV9 and TRBJ2-5; D possibly uses TRBD1 or TRBD2 (6 bases each). The CDR3 totals 14 residues. Germline V gene lookup returns CDR1 SGDLS and CDR2 YYNGEE. The V end was cut by 4 bases, the J end by 2 bases, with 12 bases between. Here the CDR3 DNA reads TGTGCCAGCAGCACTCGGGGGCTACAAGAGACCCAGTACTTC. Translated: CASSTRGLQETQYF.

The J gene is TRBJ2-7, the V gene TRBV10-3; TRBD2 might be the D (5 bases). This CDR3 spans 15 amino acids. Germline V gene data show CDR1 as ENHRY and CDR2 as SYGVKD. The ends were cut back, 4 bases at V and 0 bases at J, with 13 bases in the middle. The CDR3 DNA is TGTGCCATCAGTGTGAAGCGGCCAAACTCCTACGAGCAGTACTTC. This translates into CAISVKRPNSYEQYF.

V gene TRBV6-1 combines with J gene TRBJ1-5; maybe TRBD1 (5 bases). Germline lookup yields CDR1 MNHNS and CDR2 SASEGT. Trimming left V 3 bases short and J 5 bases short, with 11 bases between. The CDR3 contains 14 residues. CDR3 coding DNA: TGTGCCAGCAGTGATTCGGCGGGGGATCAGCCCCAGCATTTT. Its protein is CASSDSAGDQPQHF.